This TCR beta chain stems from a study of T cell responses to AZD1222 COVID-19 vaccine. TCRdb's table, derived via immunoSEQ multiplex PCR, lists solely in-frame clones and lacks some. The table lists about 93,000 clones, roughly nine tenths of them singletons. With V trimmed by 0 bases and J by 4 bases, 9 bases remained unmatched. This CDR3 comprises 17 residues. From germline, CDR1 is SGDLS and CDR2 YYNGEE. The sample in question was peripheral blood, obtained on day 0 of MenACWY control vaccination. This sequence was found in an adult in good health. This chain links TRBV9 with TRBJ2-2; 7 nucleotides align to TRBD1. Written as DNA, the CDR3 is TGTGCCAGCAGCGTAGCTACCACAGGGGCGGGCACCGGGGAGCTGTTTTTT. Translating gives CASSVATTGAGTGELFF.